This T cell receptor beta chain was obtained from a study of human T cells and chemical hapten exposure. About the research overall: DPC at 0.01% went onto the upper back in patch tests, read at 6 days. Patients, predominantly female, presented with alopecia areata, totalis or universalis.

TCRdb processed the RACE reads anew with MiXCR; each CDR3 protein has one entry. The sample carries more than 300,000 distinct CDR3 sequences, around 5% recorded once. Study observations and caveats: With DPC sensitization, TCRs exceeding 1 in 1000 frequency showed no change.

This clonotype occurred many times. What it recognizes is unknown. Trimming pared 1 base from V and 0 bases from J, leaving 7 bases between. The germline V gene encodes CDR1 DFQATT and CDR2 SNEGSKA (reference sequence). This CDR3 is built from 14 residues. The time point: pre-sensitization, week 0. Treatment indicated: therapeutic diphenylcyclopropenone sensitization with weekly scalp DPC. Unfractionated whole blood yielded total RNA. The clonotype was recovered from a woman between 18 and 29 years old with alopecia areata. Some clones in this sample may be carry-over from other donors' samples. The V gene is TRBV20-1, the J gene TRBJ1-5; D unclear. The sequencing here drew on whole blood, taken in connection with sensitization to the hapten diphenylcyclopropenone (DPC). CDR3: CSARGGYSNQPQHF. In DNA, the CDR3 is TGCAGTGCTAGAGGAGGGTATAGCAATCAGCCCCAGCATTTT.